The 27 T cell receptor beta chains in this list originate from one sample, sequenced in a study of T cell responses to AZD1222 COVID-19 vaccine. Only in-frame clones appear in the TCRdb table, and some are missing; sequencing was by immunoSEQ multiplex PCR. The sample carries about 150,000 clones, about nine tenths recorded once. The starting material was peripheral blood, obtained on day 0 of AZD1222 vaccination. These receptors were taken from an adult in good health.

This clone showed up just once. CDR3 amino acids: CASTLTGRNEQFF. The CDR3, as DNA: TGTGCCAGCACCCTGACAGGGCGCAATGAGCAGTTCTTC. The chain recombines TRBV6-5 with TRBJ2-1, with 7 positions matching TRBD1. The junction had 6 bases not matched to a gene; V was cut back by 7 bases and J by 6 bases. This CDR3 is built from 13 residues. Per germline, CDR1 MNHEY and CDR2 SVGAGI.

This sequence joins TRBV6-1 and TRBJ2-3; D may be TRBD2 (6 bases). Germline loops: CDR1 MNHNS, CDR2 SASEGT. V lost 1 base, J lost 5 bases, and 10 bases lay in between. This CDR3 has 14 residues. The CDR3 reads CASSEDGTLDTQYF. CDR3 coding DNA: TGTGCCAGCAGTGAAGACGGGACTTTAGATACGCAGTATTTT.

J is TRBJ2-2 and V is TRBV28; D unresolved. The CDR3 covers 15 residues. Germline V gene lookup returns CDR1 MDHEN and CDR2 SYDVKM. Trimming removed 2 bases from V and 6 bases from J, with 13 bases in between. The CDR3: CASSLTRVLSGELFF. For the CDR3, the DNA is TGTGCCAGCAGTTTAACCCGAGTGCTGTCCGGGGAGCTGTTTTTT.

A single count supports this clone. This chain links TRBV3-1 (or the pseudogene TRBV3-2) with TRBJ1-2; D is perhaps TRBD1 (5 bases). From germline, CDR1 is LGHDT and CDR2 YNNKEL (reference sequence). This CDR3 has 14 amino acids. Deletions cut 1 base from V and 3 bases from J, with 9 bases between. The CDR3 protein is CASSQGWGDYGYTF. The CDR3 nucleotides are TGTGCCAGCAGCCAAGGGTGGGGGGACTATGGCTACACCTTC.

The rearrangement links TRBV5-1 to TRBJ1-5; no clear D gene. V was shortened by 1 base and J by 0 bases, with 8 bases between the two germline ends. In germline, CDR1 is SGHRS, CDR2 YFSETQ. The CDR3 contains 15 residues. This CDR3 reads CASSLLGDSNQPQHF. The CDR3 bases are TGCGCCAGCAGCTTGTTAGGAGATAGCAATCAGCCCCAGCATTTT.

The V gene is TRBV7-9, the J gene TRBJ1-1; TRBD1 might be the D (5 bases). The CDR3 covers 12 residues. Trimming cost V 8 bases and J 1 base, with 8 bases left between them. Germline V gene data show CDR1 as SEHNR and CDR2 as FQNEAQ (reference sequence). CDR3 amino acids: CASSQGNTEAFF. The CDR3 DNA follows: TGTGCCAGCTCGCAGGGGAACACTGAAGCTTTCTTT.

The chain uses TRBV5-1 and TRBJ2-7, with D maybe TRBD1 (6 bases). Germline V CDR1 and CDR2: SGHRS, YFSETQ. The CDR3 has 14 amino acids. Between the trimmed V and J ends, which lost 4 bases and 0 bases, there was a span of 11 bases. CDR3 region: CASSEEGGSYEQYF. Here the CDR3 DNA reads TGCGCCAGCAGCGAGGAAGGGGGCTCCTACGAGCAGTACTTC.

The V gene is TRBV27, the J gene TRBJ2-5, with D hard to call. The V gene lost 3 bases and the J gene lost 1 base, with 6 bases spanning the gap. The CDR3 is 13 residues long. Per the germline V gene, CDR1 is MNHEY and CDR2 is SMNVEV (reference sequence). This CDR3 is CASSFFPQETQYF. The CDR3 DNA sequence: TGTGCCAGCAGTTTTTTCCCCCAAGAGACCCAGTACTTC.

The chain joins TRBV5-1 to TRBJ1-2, with 10 nucleotides matching TRBD1. Germline V gene data show CDR1 as SGHRS and CDR2 as YFSETQ. Trimming at V came to 4 bases and at J to 6 bases, leaving 12 bases not matched to a gene. This CDR3 has 16 amino acids. The CDR3 bases are TGCGCCAGCAGCCTGGTGGGGACAGGGGAAGGCCATGGCTACACCTTC. Translating gives CASSLVGTGEGHGYTF. Combining the CDR3 with reference TRBV5-1 and TRBJ1-2 gives the whole variable domain KAGVTQTPRYLIKTRGQQVTLSCSPISGHRSVSWYQQTPGQGLQFLFEYFSETQRNKGNFPGRFSGRQFSNSRSEMNVSTLELGDSALYLCASSLVGTGEGHGYTFGSGTRLTVV.

CDR3 protein: CASTGWRAEAFF. The CDR3 nucleotides read TGTGCCAGCACAGGGTGGAGGGCTGAAGCTTTCTTT. V and J are TRBV6-5 and TRBJ1-1, with D possibly matching TRBD1 (5 bases). CDR1 and CDR2 from the germline V gene are MNHEY and SVGAGI. The CDR3 contains 12 residues. Trimming took 7 bases from V and 6 from J, leaving 12 bases between them.

The rearrangement links TRBV6-2 or TRBV6-3 to TRBJ2-3; 10 nucleotides line up with TRBD2. Germline lookup yields CDR1 MNHEY and CDR2 SVGEGT. CDR3 size: 17 residues. V lost 1 base and J lost 1; bases outside the gene matches: 5. CDR3: CASSYLSGTSGTDTQYF. CDR3 sequence (DNA): TGTGCCAGCAGTTACTTGTCCGGGACTAGCGGCACAGATACGCAGTATTTT.

The rearrangement links TRBV5-4 to TRBJ1-6; D uncertain. Trimming cost V 10 bases and J 7 bases, with 12 bases left between them. The length of the CDR3 is 12 residues. Germline V gene sequence: CDR1 SGHNT, CDR2 YYREEE (reference sequence). For the CDR3, the DNA is TGTGCCTCTTCTTCAGTAAATTCACCCCTCCACTTT. Its translation: CASSSVNSPLHF.

A single count supports this clone. This rearrangement joins TRBV4-1 to TRBJ2-1; D gene unclear. The length of the CDR3 is 11 residues. With 4 bases removed from V and 6 bases from J, the gap between germline ends came to 4 bases. CDR1 and CDR2 (germline): MGHRA, YSYEKL. The CDR3 DNA sequence: TGCGCCAGCAGCCGGGGCAATGAGCAGTTCTTC. The encoded protein is CASSRGNEQFF.

The chain has TRBV5-1 and TRBJ2-1, with TRBD2 as a possible D gene (6 bases). V gave up 6 bases and J gave up 10 bases, with 17 bases separating them. Germline CDR1 and CDR2: SGHRS and YFSETQ. This CDR3 has 13 amino acids. The CDR3 sequence is CASKFFGGTEQFF. DNA of the CDR3: TGCGCCAGCAAGTTTTTCGGAGGGACCGAGCAGTTCTTC.

V gene TRBV14 combines with J gene TRBJ2-7; tentatively, D is TRBD2 (5 bases). Germline values: CDR1 SGHDN, CDR2 FVKESK. V lost 4 bases and J 0 bases, leaving 13 bases between the germline ends. The CDR3 loop spans 15 amino acids. The CDR3 DNA reads TGTGCCAGCAGCCGCGAAGCGGTACTCTCCTACGAGCAGTACTTC. Translation gives CASSREAVLSYEQYF.

The chain joins TRBV28 to TRBJ1-1; 9 positions agree with TRBD1. Trimming took 3 bases from V and 4 from J; bases not matched to a gene: 6. The CDR3 is 15 amino acids. Germline V gene data show CDR1 as MDHEN and CDR2 as SYDVKM. CDR3 in amino acids: CASSLSTGGRTEAFF. The CDR3 DNA is TGTGCCAGCAGTTTGTCGACAGGGGGTCGCACTGAAGCTTTCTTT.

Sample share makes this clone medium-sized (0.01 to 0.1%). The chain recombines TRBV3-1 (or the pseudogene TRBV3-2) with TRBJ1-4; 7 bases map to TRBD1. The length of the CDR3 is 17 residues. The ends lost 2 bases at V and 3 bases at J; junction bases unmatched: 9. Germline assignment: CDR1 LGHDT and CDR2 YNNKEL (reference sequence). This chain's CDR3 is CASSQRRGGSANEKLFF. CDR3 nucleotides: TGTGCCAGCAGCCAAAGGAGAGGGGGCAGCGCTAATGAAAAACTGTTTTTT.

The J gene is TRBJ1-1, the V gene TRBV7-9; TRBD1 matches at 7 bases. CDR3 length: 12 residues. Germline CDR1 and CDR2: SEHNR and FQNEAQ (reference sequence). V lost 5 bases, J lost 11 bases, and 8 bases stayed unmatched. CDR3 amino acids: CASSILQGRAFF. Written as DNA, the CDR3 is TGTGCCAGCAGCATTTTACAGGGGAGGGCTTTCTTT.

This chain joins TRBV4-3 and TRBJ2-7, with 7 bases matching TRBD1. V lost 2 bases to trimming and J lost 2 bases; unmatched junction nucleotides: 6. The CDR3 totals 15 residues. Germline CDR1 LGHNA, CDR2 YSLEER. CDR3 nucleotide sequence: TGCGCCAGCAGCCAAATGACAGGGAAAACCTACGAGCAGTACTTC. It specifies CASSQMTGKTYEQYF.

This chain joins TRBV6-6 and TRBJ2-7; possibly TRBD1 or TRBD2 for D (5 bases each). Germline values: CDR1 MNHNY, CDR2 SVGAGI (reference sequence). Trimming removed 5 bases at V and 0 bases at J, with 11 bases between. The CDR3 sequence is 14 residues long. The CDR3 region has the DNA TGTGCCAGCAGTGTCCTGGGGGTCTCCTACGAGCAGTACTTC. This sequence encodes CASSVLGVSYEQYF.

The rearrangement joins TRBV5-1 to TRBJ1-3; no definite D call. V lost 0 bases to trimming and J lost 0 bases, with 7 bases between them. From germline, CDR1 is SGHRS and CDR2 YFSETQ. This CDR3 is 15 amino acids long. CDR3 sequence reads: CASSLAGNSGNTIYF. In nucleotides, the CDR3 is TGCGCCAGCAGCTTGGCCGGGAACTCTGGAAACACCATATATTTT. Based on the CDR3 plus reference TRBV5-1 and TRBJ1-3, the full variable domain is KAGVTQTPRYLIKTRGQQVTLSCSPISGHRSVSWYQQTPGQGLQFLFEYFSETQRNKGNFPGRFSGRQFSNSRSEMNVSTLELGDSALYLCASSLAGNSGNTIYFGEGSWLTVV.

V gene TRBV3-1 (or the pseudogene TRBV3-2) combines with J gene TRBJ2-4; D is undetermined. Germline lookup yields CDR1 LGHDT and CDR2 YNNKEL (reference sequence). This CDR3 spans 16 amino acids. V was pared by 1 base and J by 0 bases, with 10 bases between. CDR3 residues: CASSQAEYLAKNIQYF. The DNA of the CDR3 is TGTGCCAGCAGCCAAGCGGAGTACCTAGCCAAAAACATTCAGTACTTC.

The J gene is TRBJ1-1, the V gene TRBV2; 11 bases are shared with TRBD1. Germline-derived CDR1 and CDR2 are SNHLY and FYNNEI. The V segment lost 7 bases and the J segment 4 bases; nucleotides outside the gene matches: 8. The CDR3 is 15 amino acids. The CDR3 sequence is CASNGQGAFATEAFF. In DNA form, the CDR3 reads TGTGCCAGCAACGGACAGGGGGCGTTCGCCACTGAAGCTTTCTTT.

The rearrangement joins TRBV7-3 to TRBJ1-1, with D possibly TRBD1 on 5 matching bases. This CDR3 spans 17 amino acids. Germline lookup yields CDR1 SGHTA and CDR2 FQGTGA. V was trimmed by 5 bases and J by 2 bases, leaving 21 bases between them. The CDR3 DNA reads TGTGCCAGCAGCCATCATGGTTTGGGGCAGACTAACACTGAAGCTTTCTTT. Its protein is CASSHHGLGQTNTEAFF.

This sequence joins TRBV25-1 and TRBJ1-4, with 7 bases fitting TRBD1. Germline loops: CDR1 MGHDK, CDR2 SYGVNS. J was trimmed by 8 bases and V by 2 bases; bases with no gene match: 5. There are 14 residues in the CDR3. CDR3 sequence: CASSEPGQPEKLFF. CDR3 in DNA: TGTGCCAGCAGTGAACCGGGACAGCCAGAAAAACTGTTTTTT.

This rearrangement joins TRBV7-2 to TRBJ2-1; D is unclear. The CDR3 covers 11 residues. V was shortened by 0 bases and J by 9 bases, with 3 bases between the two germline ends. The V gene's germline CDR1 is SGHTA and CDR2 FQGNSA. The CDR3 here is CASSLAVEQFF. As DNA, the CDR3 is TGTGCCAGCAGCTTAGCAGTTGAGCAGTTCTTC. The whole variable domain, remainder taken from reference TRBV7-2 and TRBJ2-1, is GAGVSQSPSNKVTEKGKDVELRCDPISGHTALYWYRQSLGQGLEFLIYFQGNSAPDKSGLPSDRFSAERTGGSVSTLTIQRTQQEDSAVYLCASSLAVEQFFGPGTRLTVL.

The chain employs TRBV27 and TRBJ2-7, with a tentative D call TRBD1 (5 bases). The CDR3 covers 12 residues. Germline V gives CDR1 MNHEY, CDR2 SMNVEV (reference sequence). V lost 4 bases to trimming and J lost 7 bases, with 11 bases between them. CDR3 nucleotides: TGTGCCAGCAGTTCGAGTCGACAGGAGCAGTACTTC. Encoded protein: CASSSSRQEQYF.